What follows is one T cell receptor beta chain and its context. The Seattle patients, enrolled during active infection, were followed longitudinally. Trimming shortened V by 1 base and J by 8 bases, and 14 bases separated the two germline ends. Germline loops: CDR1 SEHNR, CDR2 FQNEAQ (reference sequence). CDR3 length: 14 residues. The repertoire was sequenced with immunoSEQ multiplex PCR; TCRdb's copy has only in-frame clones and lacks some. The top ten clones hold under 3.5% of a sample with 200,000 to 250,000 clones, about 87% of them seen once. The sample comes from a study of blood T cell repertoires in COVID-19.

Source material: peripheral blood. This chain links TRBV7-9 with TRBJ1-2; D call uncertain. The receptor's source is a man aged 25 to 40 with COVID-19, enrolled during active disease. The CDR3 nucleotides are TGTGCCAGCAGCTTAGATGCGGGGATGAGGGGCTACACCTTC. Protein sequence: CASSLDAGMRGYTF. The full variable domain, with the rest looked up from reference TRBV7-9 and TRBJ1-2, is DTGVSQNPRHKITKRGQNVTFRCDPISEHNRLYWYRQTLGQGPEFLTYFQNEAQLEKSRLLSDRFSAERPKGSFSTLEIQRTEQGDSAMYLCASSLDAGMRGYTFGSGTRLTVV.